The sequence of this T cell receptor beta chain was determined in a study of cytomegalovirus exposure and HLA in healthy donors. This CDR3 is built from 14 residues. CDR1 and CDR2 from the germline V gene are SGHRS and YFSETQ. After removal of 4 bases from V and 2 bases from J, the junction contained 5 bases not matched to a gene. Points on this clone: What it recognizes is unknown.

The study's findings and limits: Overall, roughly 170 TCR beta chains were annotated as cytomegalovirus-associated.

The PCR was carried out with 60 Vbeta primers and 13 Jbeta primers. The data were produced by immunoSEQ multiplex PCR, yet TCRdb's version contains in-frame clones alone and is incomplete. The sample lists more than 110,000 clones, more than 8% occurring once. The specimen sequenced was PBMCs. The sequence was collected from a man aged 45-65 years in good health and CMV-seronegative. The chain recombines TRBV5-1 with TRBJ2-5, with 7 bases matching TRBD1. The CDR3 is CASSLGTVQETQYF. CDR3 nucleotides: TGCGCCAGCAGCCTCGGGACAGTACAAGAGACCCAGTACTTC. Supplemented by reference TRBV5-1 and TRBJ2-5, the full variable domain reads KAGVTQTPRYLIKTRGQQVTLSCSPISGHRSVSWYQQTPGQGLQFLFEYFSETQRNKGNFPGRFSGRQFSNSRSEMNVSTLELGDSALYLCASSLGTVQETQYFGPGTRLLVL.